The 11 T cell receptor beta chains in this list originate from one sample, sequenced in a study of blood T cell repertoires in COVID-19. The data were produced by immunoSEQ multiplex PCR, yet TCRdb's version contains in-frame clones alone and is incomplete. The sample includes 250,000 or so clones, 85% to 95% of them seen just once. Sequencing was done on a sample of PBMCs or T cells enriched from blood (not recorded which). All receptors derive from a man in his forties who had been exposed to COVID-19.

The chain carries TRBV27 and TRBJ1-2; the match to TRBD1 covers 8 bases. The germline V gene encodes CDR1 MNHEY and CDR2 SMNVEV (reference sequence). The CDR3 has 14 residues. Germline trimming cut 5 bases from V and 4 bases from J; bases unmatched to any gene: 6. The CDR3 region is CASSLQGAGYGYTF. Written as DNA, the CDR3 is TGTGCCAGCAGTCTCCAGGGGGCTGGCTATGGCTACACCTTC.

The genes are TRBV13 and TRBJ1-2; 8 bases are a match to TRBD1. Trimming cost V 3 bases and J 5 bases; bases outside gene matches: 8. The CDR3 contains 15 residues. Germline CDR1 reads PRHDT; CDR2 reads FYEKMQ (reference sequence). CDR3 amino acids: CASSFRTGLDYGYTF. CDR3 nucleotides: TGTGCCAGCAGCTTTAGGACAGGGTTGGATTATGGCTACACCTTC.

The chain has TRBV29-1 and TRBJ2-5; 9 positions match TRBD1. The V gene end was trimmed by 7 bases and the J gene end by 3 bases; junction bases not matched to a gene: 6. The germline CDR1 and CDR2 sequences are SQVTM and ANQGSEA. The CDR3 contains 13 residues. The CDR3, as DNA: TGCAGCGGGCGACAGGGGGAAAAAGAGACCCAGTACTTC. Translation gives CSGRQGEKETQYF.

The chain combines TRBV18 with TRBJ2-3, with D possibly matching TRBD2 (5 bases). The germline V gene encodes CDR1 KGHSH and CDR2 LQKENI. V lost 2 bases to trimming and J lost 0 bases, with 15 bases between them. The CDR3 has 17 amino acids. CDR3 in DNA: TGTGCCAGCTCACCAGCGTCCAGCGGTGTAAGCACAGATACGCAGTATTTT. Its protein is CASSPASSGVSTDTQYF. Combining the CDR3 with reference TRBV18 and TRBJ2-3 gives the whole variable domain NAGVMQNPRHLVRRRGQEARLRCSPMKGHSHVYWYRQLPEEGLKFMVYLQKENIIDESGMPKERFSAEFPKEGPSILRIQQVVRGDSAAYFCASSPASSGVSTDTQYFGPGTRLTVL.

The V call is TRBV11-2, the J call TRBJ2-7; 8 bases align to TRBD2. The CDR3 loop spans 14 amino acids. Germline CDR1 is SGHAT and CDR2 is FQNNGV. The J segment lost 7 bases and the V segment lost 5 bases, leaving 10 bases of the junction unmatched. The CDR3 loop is CASSPSGGSGEQYF. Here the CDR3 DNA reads TGTGCCAGCAGCCCCAGCGGGGGTTCAGGGGAGCAGTACTTC.

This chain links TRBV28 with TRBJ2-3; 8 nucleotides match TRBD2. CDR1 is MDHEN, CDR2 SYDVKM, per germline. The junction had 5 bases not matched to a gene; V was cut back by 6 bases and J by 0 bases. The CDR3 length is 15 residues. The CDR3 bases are TGTGCCAGCAGCCAAGCGGGAGCAAGCACAGATACGCAGTATTTT. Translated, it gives CASSQAGASTDTQYF.

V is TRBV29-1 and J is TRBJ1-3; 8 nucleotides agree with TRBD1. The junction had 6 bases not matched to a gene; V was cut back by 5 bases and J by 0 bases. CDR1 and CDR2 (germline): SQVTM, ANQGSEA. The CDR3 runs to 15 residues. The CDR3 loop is CSVRTGQSSGNTIYF. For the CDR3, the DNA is TGCAGCGTTCGGACAGGGCAAAGCTCTGGAAACACCATATATTTT.

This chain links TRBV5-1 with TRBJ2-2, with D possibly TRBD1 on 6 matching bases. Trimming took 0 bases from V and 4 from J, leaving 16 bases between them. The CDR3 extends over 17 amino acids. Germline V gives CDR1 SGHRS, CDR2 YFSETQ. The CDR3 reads CASSLGRGLAGTGELFF. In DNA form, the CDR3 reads TGCGCCAGCAGCTTGGGCAGGGGCCTCGCCGGCACCGGGGAGCTGTTTTTT.

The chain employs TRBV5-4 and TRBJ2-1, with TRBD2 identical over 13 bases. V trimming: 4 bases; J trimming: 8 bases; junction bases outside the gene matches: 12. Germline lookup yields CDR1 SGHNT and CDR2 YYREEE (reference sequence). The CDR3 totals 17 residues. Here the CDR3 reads CASSLQAGTSGIYEQFF. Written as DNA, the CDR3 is TGTGCCAGCAGCCTGCAGGCCGGGACTAGCGGGATCTATGAGCAGTTCTTC.

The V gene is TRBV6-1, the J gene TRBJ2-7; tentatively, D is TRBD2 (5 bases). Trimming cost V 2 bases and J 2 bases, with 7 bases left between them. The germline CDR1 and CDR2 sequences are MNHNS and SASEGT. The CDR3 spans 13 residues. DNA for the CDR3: TGTGCCAGCAGTGAACCGGGAACCTACGAGCAGTACTTC. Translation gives CASSEPGTYEQYF.

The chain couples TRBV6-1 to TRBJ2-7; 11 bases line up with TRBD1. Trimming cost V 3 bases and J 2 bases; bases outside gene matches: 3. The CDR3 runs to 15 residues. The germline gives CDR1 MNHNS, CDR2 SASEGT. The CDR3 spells CASSEPGQGAYEQYF. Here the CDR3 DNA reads TGTGCCAGCAGTGAGCCGGGACAGGGGGCCTACGAGCAGTACTTC.